The source of this TCR beta chain is a study of CD8+ T cells in alopecia areata. Study details: Scoring of severity for treated patients was based on percentage of affected scalp area.

General study findings and limits: Affected scalp, especially in alopecia totalis/universalis, had a higher clonality than normal scalp did.

Treatment: oral pan-JAK inhibitor, 5-10 mg twice daily. Samples from alopecia areata patients were lesional scalp punch biopsies and peripheral blood. Extracted RNA was reverse transcribed into cDNA, the sequencing template. Measured with immunoSEQ multiplex PCR; TCRdb has only the in-frame clones, and not every one. Of roughly 180,000 clones listed, about 55% were seen once; the top ten hold 10% to 12%. In the case of this clone: Its antigen is as yet unknown.

Trimming removed 2 bases from V and 4 bases from J; junction bases left unmatched: 6. The CDR3 runs 16 residues. Germline CDR1 reads MNHNY; CDR2 reads SVGAGI (reference sequence). This clonotype was obtained from a human donor with alopecia areata. The chain recombines TRBV6-6 with TRBJ2-7; 12 bases align to TRBD1. Sequenced material: CD8+ T cells sorted from blood, taken at week 24, from a patient treated with tofacitinib. The CDR3 loop reads CASSYRGQGASYEQYF. CDR3 DNA: TGTGCCAGCAGTTACAGGGGACAGGGGGCAAGTTACGAGCAGTACTTC.